The 27 T cell receptor beta chains listed next were all sequenced from one sample in a study of blood T cell repertoires in COVID-19. Sequenced by immunoSEQ multiplex PCR; TCRdb stores in-frame clones only, minus some. The table shows 84,000 or so clones, with 70% to 90% occurring only once. The sample consisted of peripheral blood. The receptors were gathered from a woman of 80 years or more with acute or convalescent COVID-19.

The V gene is TRBV29-1, the J gene TRBJ1-2; no clear D gene. Germline lookup yields CDR1 SQVTM and CDR2 ANQGSEA. Between the trimmed V and J ends, which lost 1 base and 8 bases, there was a span of 8 bases. This CDR3 region has 11 residues. The CDR3 here is CSVEVWSGYTF. The DNA for the CDR3 is TGCAGCGTTGAAGTCTGGAGCGGCTACACCTTC.

The gene calls are TRBV3-1 (or the pseudogene TRBV3-2) and TRBJ1-2; TRBD1 aligns across 8 bases. V lost 3 bases and J lost 6; bases outside the gene matches: 6. Per the germline V gene, CDR1 is LGHDT and CDR2 is YNNKEL (reference sequence). The CDR3 totals 14 residues. The CDR3 sequence is CASSHTGGVDGYTF. DNA of the CDR3: TGTGCCAGCAGCCATACAGGGGGTGTGGATGGCTACACCTTC.

As to this clone: The junction does not match germline at one end; this may be a read error. The rearrangement links TRBV9 to TRBJ1-2; D perhaps matches TRBD1 (6 bases). Germline CDR1 reads SGDLS; CDR2 reads YYNGEE. The CDR3 runs to 12 residues. The CDR3 nucleotides are TGTGCCAGCAGCGTAATACAGGGTCCCCCTGCCTTC. Amino acids: CASSVIQGPPAF.

This chain links TRBV6-5 with TRBJ2-2; no reliable D call. Trimming shortened V by 8 bases and J by 2 bases, and 12 bases separated the two germline ends. The CDR3 length is 14 residues. Germline values: CDR1 MNHEY, CDR2 SVGAGI. In nucleotides, the CDR3 is TGTGCCAGCGTGAGTCTCCGCAACACCGGGGAGCTGTTTTTT. Its protein is CASVSLRNTGELFF.

The CDR3 here is CASSWAGGAEGEKLFF. CDR3 nucleotide sequence: TGTGCCAGCAGTTGGGCAGGGGGCGCGGAGGGTGAAAAACTGTTTTTT. The chain recombines TRBV28 with TRBJ1-4; TRBD1 agrees at 8 bases. Germline V gives CDR1 MDHEN, CDR2 SYDVKM. This CDR3 is built from 16 residues. The V segment lost 4 bases and the J segment 7 bases; nucleotides outside the gene matches: 11.

The chain couples TRBV9 to TRBJ1-2; TRBD1 is a possible D gene (6 bases). CDR1 SGDLS and CDR2 YYNGEE come from the germline V gene. The CDR3 has 12 residues. V lost 6 bases, J lost 8 bases, and 14 bases lay in between. CDR3 bases: TGTGCCAGCAACAGGGCCGAGCGAGGCTACACCTTC. Its protein is CASNRAERGYTF.

V gene TRBV24-1 combines with J gene TRBJ1-2; D perhaps matches TRBD1 (6 bases). Trimming stripped 4 bases from V and 4 bases from J, with 12 bases between. Germline V gene data show CDR1 as KGHDR and CDR2 as SFDVKD. CDR3 length: 14 residues. The CDR3 bases are TGTGCCACCAGTGACCGTACAGGGTCCTATGGCTACACCTTC. This translates into CATSDRTGSYGYTF.

The V call is TRBV27, the J call TRBJ1-5; D uncertain. The CDR3 extends over 13 amino acids. The germline V gene has CDR1 MNHEY and CDR2 SMNVEV (reference sequence). The ends were cut back, 8 bases at V and 5 bases at J, with 13 bases in the middle. CDR3 region: CASPKGRDQPQHF. In DNA form, the CDR3 reads TGTGCCAGCCCTAAAGGGAGGGATCAGCCCCAGCATTTT.

This clone was seen a handful of times. The rearrangement uses TRBV2 and TRBJ2-1; 11 bases are shared with TRBD1. The trim removed 5 bases at V and 2 bases at J, leaving 5 bases unmatched. This CDR3 spans 16 amino acids. CDR1 and CDR2 from the germline V gene are SNHLY and FYNNEI. The DNA for the CDR3 is TGTGCCAGCAGTCGGACAGGGGGCAATACCTACAATGAGCAGTTCTTC. Its protein is CASSRTGGNTYNEQFF. Full variable domain (missing parts from reference TRBV2 and TRBJ2-1): EPEVTQTPSHQVTQMGQEVILRCVPISNHLYFYWYRQILGQKVEFLVSFYNNEISEKSEIFDDQFSVERPDGSNFTLKIRSTKLEDSAMYFCASSRTGGNTYNEQFFGPGTRLTVL.

V gene TRBV24-1 combines with J gene TRBJ2-5; TRBD2 matches 13 bases. This CDR3 is 16 amino acids long. The germline V gene encodes CDR1 KGHDR and CDR2 SFDVKD. J was trimmed by 4 bases and V by 9 bases; bases with no gene match: 10. DNA for the CDR3: TGTGCCACCGCTACTAGCGGGGGGGCGAAGGGAGAGACCCAGTACTTC. Its protein product is CATATSGGAKGETQYF.

This clone was seen once. This chain connects TRBV4-1 to TRBJ2-7; TRBD1 matches 7 bases. The trim removed 4 bases at V and 3 bases at J, leaving 3 bases unmatched. There are 13 residues in the CDR3. Germline CDR1 reads MGHRA; CDR2 reads YSYEKL. DNA for the CDR3: TGCGCCAGCAGCCCCTGGGACAGCTACGAGCAGTACTTC. This encodes CASSPWDSYEQYF.

This clone was observed a single time. The chain carries TRBV6-2 or TRBV6-3 and TRBJ2-4; 8 positions agree with TRBD1. Germline CDR1 is MNHEY and CDR2 is SVGEGT. Trimming at V came to 5 bases and at J to 1 base, leaving 7 bases not matched to a gene. The length of the CDR3 is 16 residues. The chain's CDR3 is CASSLGQGKAKNIQYF. Written as DNA, the CDR3 is TGTGCCAGCAGTCTCGGACAGGGAAAGGCCAAAAACATTCAGTACTTC.

The chain couples TRBV4-3 to TRBJ2-2, with 8 positions matching TRBD1. The CDR3 has 16 residues. The germline CDR1 and CDR2 sequences are LGHNA and YSLEER. The V segment lost 0 bases and the J segment 4 bases; nucleotides outside the gene matches: 4. This CDR3 is CASSQEAGGSTGELFF. The CDR3 nucleotides are TGCGCCAGCAGCCAAGAAGCAGGGGGCAGCACCGGGGAGCTGTTTTTT.

This chain uses TRBV4-3 with TRBJ2-2; D remains unclear. CDR1 and CDR2 (germline): LGHNA, YSLEER. CDR3 length: 16 amino acids. V was trimmed by 5 bases and J by 6 bases, leaving 19 bases between them. This CDR3 reads CASSSQVLAGAGELFF. In DNA, the CDR3 is TGCGCCAGCAGCTCTCAGGTCCTCGCAGGCGCCGGGGAGCTGTTTTTT.

The chain joins TRBV3-1 (or the pseudogene TRBV3-2) to TRBJ1-1; D call uncertain. Between the trimmed V and J ends, which lost 5 bases and 7 bases, there was a span of 8 bases. Germline V gives CDR1 LGHDT, CDR2 YNNKEL (reference sequence). The CDR3 runs to 11 residues. Written as DNA, the CDR3 is TGTGCCAGCAGCAGTAGAGGTGAAGCTTTCTTT. Its protein product is CASSSRGEAFF.

The chain recombines TRBV28 with TRBJ1-5; 7 bases align to TRBD1. This CDR3 is built from 15 residues. Germline CDR1 is MDHEN and CDR2 is SYDVKM. J lost 7 bases, V lost 7 bases, and 13 bases had no gene match. The CDR3 DNA follows: TGTGCCAGCAACGAGGGGGCGGTAGGGCAGCAGCCCCAGCATTTT. It encodes CASNEGAVGQQPQHF.

V and J are TRBV7-3 and TRBJ2-7, with D possibly TRBD1 on 6 matching bases. The V end was cut by 2 bases, the J end by 5 bases, with 13 bases between. Germline V gives CDR1 SGHTA, CDR2 FQGTGA. The CDR3 is 14 amino acids. The CDR3 loop reads CASSLGSPGDEQYF. CDR3 DNA: TGTGCCAGCAGCTTAGGATCCCCAGGGGACGAGCAGTACTTC.

The rearrangement joins TRBV24-1 to TRBJ1-1; D possibly corresponds to TRBD1 (5 bases). The CDR3 runs to 14 residues. Trimming removed 7 bases at V and 1 base at J, with 12 bases between. The germline V gene encodes CDR1 KGHDR and CDR2 SFDVKD. The CDR3 DNA reads TGTGCCACCAGGCGGGGGTACGGGAACACTGAAGCTTTCTTT. The encoded protein is CATRRGYGNTEAFF.

The CDR3 region has the DNA TGTGCCACCAGCCGGGACAGGGGAGGGCATGGCTACACCTTC. Translation: CATSRDRGGHGYTF. The chain carries TRBV15 and TRBJ1-2; 10 positions agree with TRBD1. The CDR3 contains 14 residues. Trimming took 5 bases from V and 6 from J; bases not matched to a gene: 6. CDR1 and CDR2 (germline): LNHNV, YYDKDF (reference sequence).

The chain recombines TRBV29-1 with TRBJ2-3, with 11 bases aligning to TRBD2. With 4 bases clipped from V and 5 bases from J, the junction kept 8 bases outside the gene matches. The germline V gene encodes CDR1 SQVTM and CDR2 ANQGSEA. The CDR3 loop spans 15 amino acids. Written as DNA, the CDR3 is TGCAGCGTTGGGGCTAGCGGGGGGTTCAGAGATACGCAGTATTTT. This gives the protein CSVGASGGFRDTQYF.

J is TRBJ1-2 and V is TRBV3-1 (or the pseudogene TRBV3-2), with a possible D match to TRBD1 (5 bases). Trimming left V 1 base short and J 2 bases short, with 8 bases between. The CDR3 is made up of 14 amino acids. CDR1 and CDR2 from the germline V gene are LGHDT and YNNKEL (reference sequence). CDR3: CASSQGRGNYGYTF. The CDR3 DNA is TGTGCCAGCAGCCAAGGAAGGGGAAACTATGGCTACACCTTC.

The chain joins TRBV15 to TRBJ2-1; D perhaps matches TRBD1 (6 bases). Per the germline V gene, CDR1 is LNHNV and CDR2 is YYDKDF (reference sequence). The CDR3 has 17 amino acids. The V end was cut by 0 bases, the J end by 0 bases, with 12 bases between. CDR3: CATSRDPLGGSYNEQFF. As DNA, the CDR3 is TGTGCCACCAGCAGAGACCCCCTAGGGGGCTCCTACAATGAGCAGTTCTTC. Supplemented by reference TRBV15 and TRBJ2-1, the full variable domain reads DAMVIQNPRYQVTQFGKPVTLSCSQTLNHNVMYWYQQKSSQAPKLLFHYYDKDFNNEADTPDNFQSRRPNTSFCFLDIRSPGLGDTAMYLCATSRDPLGGSYNEQFFGPGTRLTVL.

The chain recombines TRBV28 with TRBJ1-3; no definite D call. In germline, CDR1 is MDHEN, CDR2 SYDVKM. This CDR3 has 15 amino acids. With 10 bases removed from V and 0 bases from J, the gap between germline ends came to 16 bases. Here the CDR3 reads CATSRGSYSGNTIYF. CDR3 DNA: TGTGCCACCAGCCGCGGGAGTTACTCTGGAAACACCATATATTTT.

V is TRBV7-6 and J is TRBJ2-7; D is unresolved. This CDR3 contains 11 residues. Germline CDR1 reads SGHVS; CDR2 reads FNYEAQ. V was shortened by 4 bases and J by 6 bases, with 7 bases between the two germline ends. Here the CDR3 reads CASSSSGEQYF. CDR3 in DNA: TGTGCCAGCAGCTCCTCCGGCGAGCAGTACTTC.

The chain has TRBV5-5 and TRBJ1-4; 9 positions agree with TRBD1. The CDR3 is 16 amino acids. V lost 0 bases and J lost 6; bases outside the gene matches: 6. CDR1 is SGHKS and CDR2 is YYEKEE in the germline V gene (reference sequence). This CDR3 is CASSLGGQGRDEKLFF. The DNA for the CDR3 is TGTGCCAGCAGCTTGGGTGGACAGGGGCGCGATGAAAAACTGTTTTTT. Full variable domain (remainder filled in from reference TRBV5-5 and TRBJ1-4): DAGVTQSPTHLIKTRGQQVTLRCSPISGHKSVSWYQQVLGQGPQFIFQYYEKEERGRGNFPDRFSARQFPNYSSELNVNALLLGDSALYLCASSLGGQGRDEKLFFGSGTQLSVL.

This rearrangement joins TRBV6-1 to TRBJ1-5, with 10 bases that match TRBD1. V gave up 0 bases and J gave up 2 bases; unmatched junction bases: 4. CDR1 and CDR2 (germline): MNHNS, SASEGT. CDR3 length equals 17 residues. The CDR3 sequence is CASSEALTGGRNQPQHF. CDR3 bases: TGTGCCAGCAGTGAAGCTTTGACAGGGGGCCGCAATCAGCCCCAGCATTTT.

The CDR3 coding sequence is TGTGCCAGCAGCTTAGGGGGACAGGGGCTTAACGAGCAGTACTTC. Protein product: CASSLGGQGLNEQYF. This rearrangement joins TRBV5-4 to TRBJ2-7; 10 bases are shared with TRBD1. This CDR3 comprises 15 residues. Germline CDR1 SGHNT, CDR2 YYREEE (reference sequence). V shed 2 bases, J shed 5 bases, and the junction held 7 bases outside the gene matches. Full variable domain (rest looked up from reference TRBV5-4 and TRBJ2-7): ETGVTQSPTHLIKTRGQQVTLRCSSQSGHNTVSWYQQALGQGPQFIFQYYREEENGRGNFPPRFSGLQFPNYSSELNVNALELDDSALYLCASSLGGQGLNEQYFGPGTRLTVT.